The clone carrying this TCR beta chain occurred many times. Antigen specificity is unknown. This sample is part of a study of regulatory T cells in long-lasting Graves disease. Sequencing libraries for TCR beta were prepared with iRepertoire HTBI primers and Arm-PCR of CDR3 regions. TCRdb re-analysed the multiplex PCR reads in MiXCR, keeping a single row per CDR3 protein. The table includes hundreds of thousands of distinct CDR3 sequences, around an eighth detected once. Regarding the study as a whole: TRBV28, TRBJ1-2 and TRBJ2-5 were favored in persistent disease.

The time point is: newly diagnosed GD, antithyroid drugs for less than 3 months. Extracted PBMC RNA gave rise to the TCR library. V dropped 5 bases and J dropped 3; count of bases not matched to a gene: 6. CDR3 length: 14 residues. Germline V CDR1 and CDR2: LGHDT, YNNKEL (reference sequence). These same records also appear under a second study, on T cells in Graves' hyperthyroidism and ophthalmopathy. That paper notes: Newly diagnosed hyperthyroidism patients aged 18 to 65 years had disease lasting under 2 months. A set of HTBI primers served as the primers for a first-round RT-PCR of the TCR CDR3. Ophthalmopathy was predicted by the model a median of roughly 6.6 months ahead of onset.

Sequencing was performed on peripheral blood mononuclear cells (PBMCs), taken at new diagnosis, from a patient treated with antithyroid drugs. The receptor was isolated from a man aged 25-45 years with Graves disease. The gene calls are TRBV3-1 and TRBJ1-2; 7 nucleotides line up with TRBD1. The CDR3 spells CASSDDRVDYGYTF. The CDR3 coding sequence is TGTGCCAGCAGCGACGACAGGGTGGACTATGGCTACACCTTC. The full variable domain, completed using reference TRBV3-1 and TRBJ1-2, is DTAVSQTPKYLVTQMGNDKSIKCEQNLGHDTMYWYKQDSKKFLKIMFSYNNKELIINETVPNRFSPKSPDKAHLNLHINSLELGDSAVYFCASSDDRVDYGYTFGSGTRLTVV.